The rows below give T cell receptor beta chains drawn from one sample of a study of control samples from healthy donors and cancer patients. Profiling relied on immunoSEQ multiplex PCR, and the TCRdb table lists in-frame clones only, not all of them. The sample holds roughly 200,000 clones, 90% to 95% seen once. The material sequenced was blood. These receptors all stem from a man aged 30 to 39 in good health. Each CDR3 is given with its conserved first and last residue. Fields, in order: clone size, D gene, J gene, V gene, CDR3 DNA, CDR3 protein. The D gene is left open where the match is weak. Some rows have no size entry. The others give once, few or many, or a class for an expanded clone.

abundance: .
d_gene: TRBD1
j_gene: TRBJ2-1
v_gene: TRBV5-1
CDR3nt: TGCGCCAGCAGCTTGGGCCTCCGGGACAGCTCCTACAATGAGCAGTTCTTC
CDR3aa: CASSLGLRDSSYNEQFF

abundance: .
d_gene: .
j_gene: TRBJ1-6
v_gene: TRBV3-1/TRBV3-2
CDR3nt: TGTGCCAGCAGCCGGGACGGTAATTCACCCCTCCACTTT
CDR3aa: CASSRDGNSPLHF

abundance: .
d_gene: TRBD1
j_gene: TRBJ1-1
v_gene: TRBV7-8
CDR3nt: TGTGCCAGCAGCTACGGACCGGGACAGGGCGGTACTGAAGCTTTCTTT
CDR3aa: CASSYGPGQGGTEAFF

abundance: .
d_gene: TRBD2
j_gene: TRBJ2-1
v_gene: TRBV10-2
CDR3nt: TGCGCCAGCAGTGAGTCGACTCTAGCGGGGGGGACCAGAAATGAGCAGTTCTTC
CDR3aa: CASSESTLAGGTRNEQFF

abundance: few
d_gene: TRBD1
j_gene: TRBJ2-7
v_gene: TRBV24-1
CDR3nt: TGTGCCACCAGTGATCACGGGACAGGGAGCTCCTACGAGCAGTACTTC
CDR3aa: CATSDHGTGSSYEQYF

abundance: .
d_gene: .
j_gene: TRBJ1-5
v_gene: TRBV4-2
CDR3nt: TGTGCCAGCAGCCAAGATTTAACCAGACGCAATCAGCCCCAGCATTTT
CDR3aa: CASSQDLTRRNQPQHF

abundance: .
d_gene: .
j_gene: TRBJ2-3
v_gene: TRBV6-6
CDR3nt: TGTGCCAGCAGGGCGGAGAGCACAGATACGCAGTATTTT
CDR3aa: CASRAESTDTQYF

abundance: .
d_gene: TRBD2
j_gene: TRBJ2-7
v_gene: TRBV6-5
CDR3nt: TGTGCCAGCAGCGGACTATGGCGGGGGGCCTACGAGCAGTACTTC
CDR3aa: CASSGLWRGAYEQYF

abundance: once
d_gene: .
j_gene: TRBJ1-4
v_gene: TRBV7-2
CDR3nt: TGTGCCAGCAGCTTGGATGGGGGCTGGAATGAAAAACTGTTTTTT
CDR3aa: CASSLDGGWNEKLFF

abundance: .
d_gene: .
j_gene: TRBJ1-1
v_gene: TRBV9
CDR3nt: TGTGCCAGCAGCGTAGGTCCGGACACTGAAGCTTTCTTT
CDR3aa: CASSVGPDTEAFF

abundance: .
d_gene: .
j_gene: TRBJ2-3
v_gene: TRBV28
CDR3nt: TGTGCCAGCAGTTTTGGTCCTTACACAGATACGCAGTATTTT
CDR3aa: CASSFGPYTDTQYF

abundance: once
d_gene: .
j_gene: TRBJ2-3
v_gene: TRBV7-9
CDR3nt: TGTGCCAGCAGCTTAGCCGGAGGTCACGCAGATACGCAGTATTTT
CDR3aa: CASSLAGGHADTQYF

abundance: .
d_gene: .
j_gene: TRBJ2-1
v_gene: TRBV7-9
CDR3nt: TGTGCCAGCGGAAATACAGGGTACAATGAGCAGTTCTTC
CDR3aa: CASGNTGYNEQFF

abundance: .
d_gene: TRBD1
j_gene: TRBJ1-6
v_gene: TRBV7-2
CDR3nt: TGTGCCAGCAGCTTCCGACGAGGACAGGGGCCCCATTCACCCCTCCACTTT
CDR3aa: CASSFRRGQGPHSPLHF

abundance: .
d_gene: .
j_gene: TRBJ2-1
v_gene: TRBV5-1
CDR3nt: TGCGCCAGCAGCTTGGCCATCACCCAGGGGAGTAATGAGCAGTTCTTC
CDR3aa: CASSLAITQGSNEQFF

abundance: .
d_gene: .
j_gene: TRBJ1-2
v_gene: TRBV29-1
CDR3nt: TGCAGCGTTGACCCCGTCAGGGGTGAGGGCTACACCTTC
CDR3aa: CSVDPVRGEGYTF

abundance: .
d_gene: .
j_gene: TRBJ2-6
v_gene: TRBV6-5
CDR3nt: TGTGCCAGCAGTTCAGTCTCTGGGGCCAACGTCCTGACTTTC
CDR3aa: CASSSVSGANVLTF

abundance: .
d_gene: TRBD1
j_gene: TRBJ1-2
v_gene: TRBV5-1
CDR3nt: TGCGCCAGCAGCCGGACAGGCGAAACAGCCTACACCTTC
CDR3aa: CASSRTGETAYTF

abundance: .
d_gene: .
j_gene: TRBJ2-3
v_gene: TRBV2
CDR3nt: TGTGCCAGCAACCGGGAATCTAGCACAGATACGCAGTATTTT
CDR3aa: CASNRESSTDTQYF

abundance: .
d_gene: TRBD2
j_gene: TRBJ2-3
v_gene: TRBV5-1
CDR3nt: TGCGCCAGCAGCTTAGCGGGGCTCGATACGCAGTATTTT
CDR3aa: CASSLAGLDTQYF

abundance: .
d_gene: .
j_gene: TRBJ1-5
v_gene: TRBV9
CDR3nt: TGTGCCAGCAGCGTAGACCAGGCATGGGGTCAGCCCCAGCATTTT
CDR3aa: CASSVDQAWGQPQHF

abundance: few
d_gene: TRBD1
j_gene: TRBJ2-7
v_gene: TRBV7-2
CDR3nt: TGTGCCAGCAGCCCACGGGCAGGGGGCTTTGAGCAGTACTTC
CDR3aa: CASSPRAGGFEQYF

abundance: .
d_gene: .
j_gene: TRBJ1-1
v_gene: TRBV18
CDR3nt: TGTGCCAGCTCACCGGGTTCGGAGCGGACTGAAGCTTTCTTT
CDR3aa: CASSPGSERTEAFF

abundance: .
d_gene: TRBD1
j_gene: TRBJ2-1
v_gene: TRBV9
CDR3nt: TGTGCCAGCAGCGTAGCTGGGACAGGAGCATACAATGAGCAGTTCTTC
CDR3aa: CASSVAGTGAYNEQFF

abundance: once
d_gene: .
j_gene: TRBJ2-7
v_gene: TRBV12-3/TRBV12-4
CDR3nt: TGTGCCAGCAGTTTCTCCGGCCACGAGCAGTACTTC
CDR3aa: CASSFSGHEQYF

abundance: .
d_gene: TRBD1
j_gene: TRBJ1-2
v_gene: TRBV12-3/TRBV12-4
CDR3nt: TGTGCCAGCAGCGACAGGGGGATTGGCGGAACCTTC
CDR3aa: CASSDRGIGGTF

abundance: .
d_gene: .
j_gene: TRBJ1-2
v_gene: TRBV19
CDR3nt: TGTGCCAGTAGTATAGGGATGACAGGAAATGATGGCTACACCTTC
CDR3aa: CASSIGMTGNDGYTF

abundance: .
d_gene: .
j_gene: TRBJ2-3
v_gene: TRBV7-2
CDR3nt: TGTGCCAGCAGACGGAACCTGAGGGCAGATACGCAGTATTTT
CDR3aa: CASRRNLRADTQYF

abundance: few
d_gene: TRBD2
j_gene: TRBJ2-2
v_gene: TRBV4-2
CDR3nt: TGTGCCAGCAGCTCCTGGACTAGCGGGGGGGCGGTCGGGGAGCTGTTTTTT
CDR3aa: CASSSWTSGGAVGELFF

abundance: .
d_gene: .
j_gene: TRBJ1-4
v_gene: TRBV5-1
CDR3nt: TGCGCCAGCGCCCCGCATCGGCTTGGCACTAATGAAAAACTGTTTTTT
CDR3aa: CASAPHRLGTNEKLFF

abundance: few
d_gene: .
j_gene: TRBJ1-1
v_gene: TRBV18
CDR3nt: TGTGCCAGCTCAGCGGGGCTGCCGCGGATGAACACTGAAGCTTTCTTT
CDR3aa: CASSAGLPRMNTEAFF

abundance: .
d_gene: .
j_gene: TRBJ1-1
v_gene: TRBV2
CDR3nt: TGTGCCAGCAGTGAGTCAGGGCACACTGAAGCTTTCTTT
CDR3aa: CASSESGHTEAFF

abundance: .
d_gene: TRBD1
j_gene: TRBJ1-6
v_gene: TRBV27
CDR3nt: TGTGCCAGCAGTTTCGGGACAGGGAATTCACCCCTCCACTTT
CDR3aa: CASSFGTGNSPLHF

abundance: .
d_gene: TRBD1
j_gene: TRBJ1-4
v_gene: TRBV4-1
CDR3nt: TGCGCCAGCAGCCAAGCGTCTTTAACAGGGGGCCGAGAAAAACTGTTTTTT
CDR3aa: CASSQASLTGGREKLFF

abundance: .
d_gene: .
j_gene: TRBJ2-7
v_gene: TRBV5-1
CDR3nt: TGCGCCAGCAGCTTGACGGGCACCACCTACGAGCAGTACTTC
CDR3aa: CASSLTGTTYEQYF

abundance: once
d_gene: .
j_gene: TRBJ2-5
v_gene: TRBV27
CDR3nt: TGTGCCAGCAGTTTATGGGGACAAGAGACCCAGTACTTC
CDR3aa: CASSLWGQETQYF

abundance: .
d_gene: .
j_gene: TRBJ1-3
v_gene: TRBV10-3
CDR3nt: TGTGCCATCAGTTCTAGGATCTCCTCTGGAAACACCATATATTTT
CDR3aa: CAISSRISSGNTIYF

abundance: .
d_gene: TRBD1
j_gene: TRBJ1-1
v_gene: TRBV6-5
CDR3nt: TGTGCCGGACGGACAGGGAGAAATGAAGCTTTCTTT
CDR3aa: CAGRTGRNEAFF

abundance: few
d_gene: TRBD1
j_gene: TRBJ1-1
v_gene: TRBV2
CDR3nt: TGTGCCAGCAGTTCGCGGACAGGCCCGAACACTGAAGCTTTCTTT
CDR3aa: CASSSRTGPNTEAFF

abundance: .
d_gene: .
j_gene: TRBJ2-7
v_gene: TRBV2
CDR3nt: TGTGCCAGCAGTGAAGCTTATACAGGCCTACTAGTCTACGAGCAGTACTTC
CDR3aa: CASSEAYTGLLVYEQYF

abundance: .
d_gene: .
j_gene: TRBJ1-1
v_gene: TRBV10-1
CDR3nt: TGCGCCAGCAGTGAGTCGAGGACACTCCAGGCGGACACTGAAGCTTTCTTT
CDR3aa: CASSESRTLQADTEAFF

abundance: .
d_gene: .
j_gene: TRBJ1-2
v_gene: TRBV7-3
CDR3nt: TGTGCCAGCAGCTTAGTCGGGTTCTATGGCTACACCTTC
CDR3aa: CASSLVGFYGYTF

abundance: .
d_gene: .
j_gene: TRBJ1-5
v_gene: TRBV19
CDR3nt: TGTGCCAGTAGTATTTTAACGAGCAATCAGCCCCAGCATTTT
CDR3aa: CASSILTSNQPQHF

abundance: .
d_gene: .
j_gene: TRBJ1-1
v_gene: TRBV19
CDR3nt: TGTGCCAGGGGAAATTCTGAAGCTTTCTTT
CDR3aa: CARGNSEAFF

abundance: .
d_gene: TRBD1
j_gene: TRBJ2-7
v_gene: TRBV24-1
CDR3nt: TGTGCCACCAGTGACTCAGACAGGGCCAAGCAGTACTTC
CDR3aa: CATSDSDRAKQYF

abundance: .
d_gene: TRBD1
j_gene: TRBJ2-7
v_gene: TRBV5-5
CDR3nt: TGTGCCAGCAGCACCCGGGACAGGTGGTACGAGCAGTACTTC
CDR3aa: CASSTRDRWYEQYF